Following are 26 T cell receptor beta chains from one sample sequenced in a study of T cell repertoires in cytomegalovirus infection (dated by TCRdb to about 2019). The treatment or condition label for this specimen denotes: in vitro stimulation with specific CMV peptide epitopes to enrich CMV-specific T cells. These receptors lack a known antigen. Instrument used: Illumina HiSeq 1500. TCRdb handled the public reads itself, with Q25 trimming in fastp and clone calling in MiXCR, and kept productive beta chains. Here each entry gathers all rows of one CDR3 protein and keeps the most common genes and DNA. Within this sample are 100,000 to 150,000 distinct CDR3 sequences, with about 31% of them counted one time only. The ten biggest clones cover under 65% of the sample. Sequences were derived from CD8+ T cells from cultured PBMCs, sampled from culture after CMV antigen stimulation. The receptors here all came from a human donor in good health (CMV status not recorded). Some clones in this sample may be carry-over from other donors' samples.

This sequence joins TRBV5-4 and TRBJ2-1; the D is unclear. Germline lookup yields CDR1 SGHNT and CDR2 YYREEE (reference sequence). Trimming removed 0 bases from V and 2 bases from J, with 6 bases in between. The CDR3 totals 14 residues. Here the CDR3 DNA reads TGTGCCAGCAGCTTGGAGGATCCCTACAATGAGCAGTTCTTC. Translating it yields CASSLEDPYNEQFF.

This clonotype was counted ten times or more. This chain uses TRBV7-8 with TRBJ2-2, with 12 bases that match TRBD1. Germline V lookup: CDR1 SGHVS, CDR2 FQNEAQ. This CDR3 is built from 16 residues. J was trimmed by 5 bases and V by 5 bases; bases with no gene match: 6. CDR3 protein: CASSEGQGASTGELFF. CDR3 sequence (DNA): TGTGCCAGCAGCGAGGGACAGGGGGCTTCTACCGGGGAGCTGTTTTTT.

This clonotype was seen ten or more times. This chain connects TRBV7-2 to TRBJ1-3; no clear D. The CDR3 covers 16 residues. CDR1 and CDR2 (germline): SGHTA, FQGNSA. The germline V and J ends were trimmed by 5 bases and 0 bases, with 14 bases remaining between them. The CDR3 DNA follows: TGTGCCAGCAGCCTGAGCGGGATCTACTCTGGAAACACCATATATTTT. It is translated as CASSLSGIYSGNTIYF.

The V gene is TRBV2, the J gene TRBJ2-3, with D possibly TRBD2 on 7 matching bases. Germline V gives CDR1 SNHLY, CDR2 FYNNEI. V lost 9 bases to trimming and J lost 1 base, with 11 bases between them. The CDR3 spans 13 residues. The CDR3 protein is CARGGAGTDTQYF. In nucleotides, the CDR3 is TGTGCCAGAGGGGGGGCGGGCACAGATACGCAGTATTTT.

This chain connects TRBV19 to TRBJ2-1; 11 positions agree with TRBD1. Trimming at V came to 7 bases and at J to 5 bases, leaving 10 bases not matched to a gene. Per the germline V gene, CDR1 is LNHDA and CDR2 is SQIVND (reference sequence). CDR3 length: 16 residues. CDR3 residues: CASNWGTGGPNNEQFF. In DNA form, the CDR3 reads TGTGCCAGTAATTGGGGGACAGGGGGGCCGAACAATGAGCAGTTCTTC.

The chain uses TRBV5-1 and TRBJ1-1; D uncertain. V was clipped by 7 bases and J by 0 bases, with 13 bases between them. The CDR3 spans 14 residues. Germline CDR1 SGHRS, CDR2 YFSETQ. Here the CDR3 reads CASRHGNMNTEAFF. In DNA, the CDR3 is TGCGCCAGCCGACATGGAAACATGAACACTGAAGCTTTCTTT.

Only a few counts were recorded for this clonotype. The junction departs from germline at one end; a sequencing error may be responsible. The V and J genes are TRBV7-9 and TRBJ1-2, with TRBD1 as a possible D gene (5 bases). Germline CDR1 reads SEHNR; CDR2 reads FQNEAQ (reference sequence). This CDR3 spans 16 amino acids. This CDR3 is CASSFSHARENFGYTF. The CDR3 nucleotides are TGTGCCAGCAGCTTTAGTCACGCCAGGGAAAACTTTGGCTACACCTTC.

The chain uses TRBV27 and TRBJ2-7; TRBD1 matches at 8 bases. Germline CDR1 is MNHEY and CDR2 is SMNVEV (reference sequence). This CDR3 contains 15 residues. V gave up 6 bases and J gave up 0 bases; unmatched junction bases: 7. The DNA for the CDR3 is TGTGCCAGCAGCCTTATACAGGGGGTCTCCTACGAGCAGTACTTC. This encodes CASSLIQGVSYEQYF.

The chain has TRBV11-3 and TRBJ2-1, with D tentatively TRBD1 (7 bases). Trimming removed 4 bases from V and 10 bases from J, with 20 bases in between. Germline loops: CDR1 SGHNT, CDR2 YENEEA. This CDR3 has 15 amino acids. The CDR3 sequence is CASSSRGVVNEEQFF. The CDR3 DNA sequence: TGTGCCAGCAGCTCCAGGGGGGTCGTAAATGAGGAGCAGTTCTTC.

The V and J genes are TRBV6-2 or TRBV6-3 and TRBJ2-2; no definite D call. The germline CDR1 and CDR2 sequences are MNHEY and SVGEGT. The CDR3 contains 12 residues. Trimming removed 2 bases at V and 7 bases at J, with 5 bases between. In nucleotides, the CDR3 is TGTGCCAGCAGTTACGATGGCGGGGAGCTGTTTTTT. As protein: CASSYDGGELFF.

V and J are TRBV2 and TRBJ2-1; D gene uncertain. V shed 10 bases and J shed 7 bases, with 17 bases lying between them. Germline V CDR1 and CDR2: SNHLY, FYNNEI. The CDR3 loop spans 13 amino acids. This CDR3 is CATERDLPNEQFF. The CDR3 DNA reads TGTGCCACCGAGCGTGATTTACCTAATGAGCAGTTCTTC.

The CDR3 DNA reads as TGTGCCAGTAGTATAACCCGAGACAGGGGACAACAGTTCTTC. Protein product: CASSITRDRGQQFF. This chain connects TRBV19 to TRBJ2-1, with 8 nucleotides matching TRBD1. The CDR3 spans 14 residues. Germline loops: CDR1 LNHDA, CDR2 SQIVND (reference sequence). V lost 2 bases, J lost 13 bases, and 10 bases stayed unmatched. The complete variable domain, with remaining parts taken from reference TRBV19 and TRBJ2-1, reads DGGITQSPKYLFRKEGQNVTLSCEQNLNHDAMYWYRQDPGQGLRLIYYSQIVNDFQKGDIAEGYSVSREKKESFPLTVTSAQKNPTAFYLCASSITRDRGQQFFGPGTRLTVL.

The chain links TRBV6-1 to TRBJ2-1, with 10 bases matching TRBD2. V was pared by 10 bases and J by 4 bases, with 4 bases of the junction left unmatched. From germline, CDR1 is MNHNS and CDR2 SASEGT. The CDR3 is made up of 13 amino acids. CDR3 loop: CATGLAVYNEQFF. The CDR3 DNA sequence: TGTGCCACCGGACTAGCGGTGTACAATGAGCAGTTCTTC.

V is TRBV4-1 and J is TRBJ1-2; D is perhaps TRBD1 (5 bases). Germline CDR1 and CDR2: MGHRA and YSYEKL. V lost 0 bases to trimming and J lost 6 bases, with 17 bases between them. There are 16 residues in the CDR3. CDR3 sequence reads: CASSQDQGAGRDGYTF. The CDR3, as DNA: TGCGCCAGCAGCCAAGATCAAGGGGCAGGGCGAGATGGCTACACCTTC.

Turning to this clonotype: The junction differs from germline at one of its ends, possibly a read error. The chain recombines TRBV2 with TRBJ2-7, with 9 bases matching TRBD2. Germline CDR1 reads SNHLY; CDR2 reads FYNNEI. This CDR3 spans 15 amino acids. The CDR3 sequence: CTSNQWRGGSDEQYF. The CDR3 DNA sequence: TGTACCAGCAACCAGTGGCGGGGGGGCTCCGACGAGCAGTACTTC. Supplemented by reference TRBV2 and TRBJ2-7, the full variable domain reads EPEVTQTPSHQVTQMGQEVILRCVPISNHLYFYWYRQILGQKVEFLVSFYNNEISEKSEIFDDQFSVERPDGSNFTLKIRSTKLEDSAMYFCTSNQWRGGSDEQYFGPGTRLTVT.

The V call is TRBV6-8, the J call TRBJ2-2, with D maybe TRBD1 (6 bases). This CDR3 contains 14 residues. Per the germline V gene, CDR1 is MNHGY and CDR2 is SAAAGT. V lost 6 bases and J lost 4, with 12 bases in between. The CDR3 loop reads CASRFQGFTGELFF. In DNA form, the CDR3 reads TGTGCCAGCAGATTTCAGGGGTTCACCGGGGAGCTGTTTTTT.

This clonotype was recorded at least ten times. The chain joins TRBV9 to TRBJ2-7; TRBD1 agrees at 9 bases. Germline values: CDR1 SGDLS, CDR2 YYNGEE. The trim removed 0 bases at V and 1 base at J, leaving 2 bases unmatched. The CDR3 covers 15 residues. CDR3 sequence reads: CASSVEDRGSYEQYF. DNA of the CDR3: TGTGCCAGCAGCGTAGAGGACAGGGGATCCTACGAGCAGTACTTC.

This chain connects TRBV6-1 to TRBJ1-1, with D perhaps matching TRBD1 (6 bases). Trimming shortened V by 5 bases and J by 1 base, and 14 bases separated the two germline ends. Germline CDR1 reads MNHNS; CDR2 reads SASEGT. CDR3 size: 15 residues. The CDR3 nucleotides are TGTGCCAGCAGTTACGGGGGCGACCCGAACACTGAAGCTTTCTTT. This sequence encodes CASSYGGDPNTEAFF.

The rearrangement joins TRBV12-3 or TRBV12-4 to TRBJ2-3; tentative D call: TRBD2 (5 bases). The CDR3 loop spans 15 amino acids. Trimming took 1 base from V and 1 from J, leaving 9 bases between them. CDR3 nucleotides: TGTGCCAGCAGTTTAGTCTCCGGGGGCACAGATACGCAGTATTTT. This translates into CASSLVSGGTDTQYF.

In DNA, the CDR3 is TGTGCCATCAGTGGAGGGGACAGTAGGTCTGGAAACACCATATATTTT. Translation gives CAISGGDSRSGNTIYF. V is TRBV10-3 and J is TRBJ1-3, with 7 nucleotides matching TRBD1. V gave up 4 bases and J gave up 1 base; unmatched junction bases: 7. Germline V gene lookup returns CDR1 ENHRY and CDR2 SYGVKD. CDR3 length: 16 residues.

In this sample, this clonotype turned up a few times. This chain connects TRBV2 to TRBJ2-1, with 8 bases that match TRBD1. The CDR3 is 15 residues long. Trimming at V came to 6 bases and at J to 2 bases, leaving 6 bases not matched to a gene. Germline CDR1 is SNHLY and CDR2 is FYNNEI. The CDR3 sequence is CASSVGGQAYNEQFF. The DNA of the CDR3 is TGTGCCAGCAGCGTCGGGGGACAGGCCTACAATGAGCAGTTCTTC. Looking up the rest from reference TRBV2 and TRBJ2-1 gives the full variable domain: EPEVTQTPSHQVTQMGQEVILRCVPISNHLYFYWYRQILGQKVEFLVSFYNNEISEKSEIFDDQFSVERPDGSNFTLKIRSTKLEDSAMYFCASSVGGQAYNEQFFGPGTRLTVL.

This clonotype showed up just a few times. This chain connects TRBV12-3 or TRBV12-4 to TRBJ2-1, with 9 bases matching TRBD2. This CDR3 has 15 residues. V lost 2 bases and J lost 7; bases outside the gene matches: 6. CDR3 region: CASSLWSGGQNEQFF. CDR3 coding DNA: TGTGCCAGCAGTTTATGGAGCGGGGGGCAGAATGAGCAGTTCTTC.

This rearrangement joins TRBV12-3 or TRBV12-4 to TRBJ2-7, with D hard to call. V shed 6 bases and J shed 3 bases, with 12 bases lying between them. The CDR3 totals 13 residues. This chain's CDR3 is CASRLRGYYEQYF. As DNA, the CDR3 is TGTGCCAGCAGACTTCGCGGTTACTACGAGCAGTACTTC.

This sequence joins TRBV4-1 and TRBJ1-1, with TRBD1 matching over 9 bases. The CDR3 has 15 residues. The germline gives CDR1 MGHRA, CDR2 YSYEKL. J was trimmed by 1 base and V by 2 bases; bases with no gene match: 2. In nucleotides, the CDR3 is TGCGCCAGCAGCCAAATGACAGGGGGGAACACTGAAGCTTTCTTT. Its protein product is CASSQMTGGNTEAFF.

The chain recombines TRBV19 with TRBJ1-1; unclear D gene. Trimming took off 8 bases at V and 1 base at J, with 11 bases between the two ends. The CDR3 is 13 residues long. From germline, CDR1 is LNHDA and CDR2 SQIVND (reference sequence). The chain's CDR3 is CASLRWANTEAFF. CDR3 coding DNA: TGTGCCAGTCTTAGGTGGGCGAACACTGAAGCTTTCTTT.

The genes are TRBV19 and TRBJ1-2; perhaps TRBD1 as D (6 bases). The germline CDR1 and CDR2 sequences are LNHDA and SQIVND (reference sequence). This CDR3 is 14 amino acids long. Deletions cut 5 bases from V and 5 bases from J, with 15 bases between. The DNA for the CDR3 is TGTGCCAGTAGTTACGGGACAACAATATATGGCTACACCTTC. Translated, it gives CASSYGTTIYGYTF.